Each of the 17 T cell receptor beta chains below was sequenced from the same sample in a study of blood T cell repertoires in COVID-19. Sequencing used immunoSEQ multiplex PCR; TCRdb keeps in-frame clones, though not all of them. The table has approximately 350,000 clones, 85% to 90% seen once. Sequencing was performed on PBMCs or T cells enriched from blood (not recorded which). Receptor source: a young man who had recovered from COVID-19.

This clone showed up just a few times. V usage is TRBV6-1 and J usage is TRBJ1-5; D is perhaps TRBD1 (5 bases). CDR1 is MNHNS, CDR2 SASEGT, per germline. V lost 3 bases to trimming and J lost 5 bases, with 8 bases between them. The CDR3 runs to 13 residues. CDR3 loop: CASSDGTYQPQHF. CDR3 nucleotide sequence: TGTGCCAGCAGTGATGGGACTTATCAGCCCCAGCATTTT.

This chain uses TRBV19 with TRBJ1-5; D gene uncertain. The V gene's germline CDR1 is LNHDA and CDR2 SQIVND (reference sequence). CDR3 length: 12 amino acids. V lost 6 bases, J lost 4 bases, and 7 bases lay in between. The CDR3 sequence: CASRTANQPQHF. The CDR3 DNA reads TGTGCCAGTAGAACCGCGAATCAGCCCCAGCATTTT.

The table lists this clone with a count of one. The J gene is TRBJ2-5, the V gene TRBV7-3; D unresolved. This CDR3 has 13 amino acids. CDR1 and CDR2 (germline): SGHTA, FQGTGA. V lost 5 bases, J lost 1 base, and 8 bases lay in between. CDR3 amino acids: CASSPPGQETQYF. Written as DNA, the CDR3 is TGTGCCAGCAGCCCGCCGGGCCAAGAGACCCAGTACTTC. Combining the CDR3 with reference TRBV7-3 and TRBJ2-5 gives the whole variable domain GAGVSQTPSNKVTEKGKYVELRCDPISGHTALYWYRQSLGQGPEFLIYFQGTGAADDSGLPNDRFFAVRPEGSVSTLKIQRTERGDSAVYLCASSPPGQETQYFGPGTRLLVL.

The chain uses TRBV18 and TRBJ1-4; 10 bases agree with TRBD1. The CDR3 contains 20 residues. Unmatched junction bases numbered 12, after V lost 1 base and J lost 1 base. CDR1 is KGHSH and CDR2 is LQKENI in the germline V gene. This CDR3 is CASSPRSGTGATETNEKLFF. Written as DNA, the CDR3 is TGTGCCAGCTCACCACGTTCCGGGACAGGGGCCACAGAAACTAATGAAAAACTGTTTTTT. The full variable domain, in which reference TRBV18 and TRBJ1-4 provide the parts outside the CDR3, is NAGVMQNPRHLVRRRGQEARLRCSPMKGHSHVYWYRQLPEEGLKFMVYLQKENIIDESGMPKERFSAEFPKEGPSILRIQQVVRGDSAAYFCASSPRSGTGATETNEKLFFGSGTQLSVL.

This rearrangement joins TRBV14 to TRBJ2-3; weak D call: TRBD1 (6 bases). Per germline, CDR1 SGHDN and CDR2 FVKESK. The CDR3 runs to 16 residues. Between the trimmed V and J ends, which lost 2 bases and 3 bases, there was a span of 15 bases. CDR3 sequence (DNA): TGTGCCAGCAGCCAAACAGGGTATCATCGGACAGATACGCAGTATTTT. Its protein product is CASSQTGYHRTDTQYF.

The chain recombines TRBV11-2 with TRBJ2-2; D may be TRBD1 (6 bases). The CDR3 contains 16 residues. The germline V gene has CDR1 SGHAT and CDR2 FQNNGV. The V and J ends lost 5 bases and 4 bases respectively, with 17 bases between them. The CDR3 DNA reads TGTGCCAGCAGCCTCAGCCGGGGACAAGTCACCGGGGAGCTGTTTTTT. The encoded protein is CASSLSRGQVTGELFF.

The V call is TRBV11-2, the J call TRBJ1-5; the match to TRBD1 covers 9 bases. CDR1 SGHAT and CDR2 FQNNGV come from the germline V gene. There are 15 residues in the CDR3. Trimming removed 5 bases from V and 6 bases from J; junction bases left unmatched: 8. CDR3 nucleotides: TGTGCCAGCAGCCTTGACAGGGGGGAGGGTCAGCCCCAGCATTTT. It yields the protein CASSLDRGEGQPQHF.

V gene TRBV6-1 combines with J gene TRBJ1-1, with D tentatively TRBD1 (5 bases). Germline V gene sequence: CDR1 MNHNS, CDR2 SASEGT. V lost 3 bases and J lost 4, with 9 bases in between. CDR3 length: 13 amino acids. CDR3 nucleotides: TGTGCCAGCAGTGAGCAGGGTAGCACTGAAGCTTTCTTT. It specifies CASSEQGSTEAFF.

The chain has TRBV24-1 and TRBJ1-2, with 7 bases aligning to TRBD1. Trimming removed 4 bases from V and 7 bases from J; junction bases left unmatched: 14. CDR1 is KGHDR and CDR2 is SFDVKD in the germline V gene. The CDR3 length is 16 residues. In DNA, the CDR3 is TGTGCCACCAGTGACTACTCTCGGACAGGCGCCTTTGGCTACACCTTC. Protein sequence: CATSDYSRTGAFGYTF.

This chain links TRBV27 with TRBJ2-7, with D hard to call. The CDR3 consists of 11 residues. Trimming shortened V by 5 bases and J by 6 bases, and 8 bases separated the two germline ends. Germline V CDR1 and CDR2: MNHEY, SMNVEV (reference sequence). In DNA form, the CDR3 reads TGTGCCAGCAGTCCCGGTGTCGAGCAGTACTTC. It translates to CASSPGVEQYF.

This clone occurred once. The J gene is TRBJ2-5, the V gene TRBV5-5; TRBD1 matches at 8 bases. The J segment lost 4 bases and the V segment lost 4 bases, leaving 6 bases of the junction unmatched. This CDR3 is 14 amino acids long. Per the germline V gene, CDR1 is SGHKS and CDR2 is YYEKEE (reference sequence). CDR3 in amino acids: CASSLGQGAETQYF. The CDR3 nucleotides are TGTGCCAGCAGCCTGGGGCAGGGGGCAGAGACCCAGTACTTC.

This clone was found once. This chain links TRBV5-8 with TRBJ1-5; the match to TRBD1 covers 10 bases. Trimming at V came to 0 bases and at J to 0 bases, leaving 3 bases not matched to a gene. Per the germline V gene, CDR1 is SGHTS and CDR2 is YDEGEE. This CDR3 contains 17 residues. As DNA, the CDR3 is TGTGCCAGCAGCTTGGGACAGGGGGCTCTTAGCAATCAGCCCCAGCATTTT. It yields the protein CASSLGQGALSNQPQHF.

The rearrangement uses TRBV28 and TRBJ1-2; TRBD1 aligns across 7 bases. The trim removed 10 bases at V and 4 bases at J, leaving 9 bases unmatched. The CDR3 covers 13 residues. Germline assignment: CDR1 MDHEN and CDR2 SYDVKM. The CDR3 sequence: CAIRTGSLYGYTF. CDR3 DNA sequence: TGTGCCATCAGGACAGGCTCACTCTATGGCTACACCTTC.

In its sample, this clone was seen a few times. The V and J genes are TRBV6-5 and TRBJ1-5, with a possible D match to TRBD1 (5 bases). Germline V gene lookup returns CDR1 MNHEY and CDR2 SVGAGI. This CDR3 is 13 amino acids long. Between the trimmed V and J ends, which lost 5 bases and 7 bases, there was a span of 12 bases. The CDR3 region is CASSRSGRQPQHF. The CDR3 DNA is TGTGCCAGCAGTAGGTCAGGGCGGCAGCCCCAGCATTTT.

The rearrangement uses TRBV27 and TRBJ2-7; the match to TRBD2 covers 8 bases. Germline CDR1 is MNHEY and CDR2 is SMNVEV (reference sequence). Germline trimming cut 1 base from V and 9 bases from J; bases unmatched to any gene: 11. The CDR3 has 15 residues. The CDR3 is CASSLFGAGVGVQYF. As DNA, the CDR3 is TGTGCCAGCAGTTTATTCGGAGCGGGAGTCGGTGTGCAGTACTTC.

This sequence joins TRBV18 and TRBJ1-1, with D maybe TRBD1 (6 bases). Trimming stripped 2 bases from V and 4 bases from J, with 11 bases between. The CDR3 is 14 amino acids. Germline loops: CDR1 KGHSH, CDR2 LQKENI. The CDR3 is CASSPGGEGTEAFF. The CDR3 DNA reads as TGTGCCAGCTCACCAGGGGGCGAGGGCACTGAAGCTTTCTTT.

The chain uses TRBV24-1 and TRBJ2-7, with 13 nucleotides matching TRBD2. Germline CDR1 is KGHDR and CDR2 is SFDVKD. The CDR3 extends over 17 amino acids. The V and J ends lost 4 bases and 2 bases, in that order; junction bases with no gene match: 7. The CDR3 sequence is CATSDLGLAGLTYEQYF. In DNA form, the CDR3 reads TGTGCCACCAGTGACCTGGGACTAGCGGGGCTGACCTACGAGCAGTACTTC.